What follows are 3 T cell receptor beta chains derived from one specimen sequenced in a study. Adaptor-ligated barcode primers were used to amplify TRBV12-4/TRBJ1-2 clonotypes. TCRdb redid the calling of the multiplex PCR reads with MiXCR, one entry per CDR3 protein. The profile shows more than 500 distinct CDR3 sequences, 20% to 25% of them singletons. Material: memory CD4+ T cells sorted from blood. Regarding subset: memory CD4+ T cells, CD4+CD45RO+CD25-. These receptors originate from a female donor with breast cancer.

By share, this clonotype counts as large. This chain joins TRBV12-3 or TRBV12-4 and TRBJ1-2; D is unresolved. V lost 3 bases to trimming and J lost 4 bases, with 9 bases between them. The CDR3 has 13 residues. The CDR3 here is CASSLAGVYGYTF. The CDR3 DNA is TGTGCCAGCAGTTTGGCCGGGGTCTATGGCTACACCTTC.

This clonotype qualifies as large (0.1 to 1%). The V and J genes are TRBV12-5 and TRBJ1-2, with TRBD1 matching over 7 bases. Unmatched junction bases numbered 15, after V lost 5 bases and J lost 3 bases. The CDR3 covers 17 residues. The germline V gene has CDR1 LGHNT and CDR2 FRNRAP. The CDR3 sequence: CASGGPLIQGQHYGYTF. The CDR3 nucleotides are TGTGCTAGTGGTGGACCGCTGATACAGGGGCAGCACTATGGCTACACCTTC. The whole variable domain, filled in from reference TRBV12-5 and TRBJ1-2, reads DARVTQTPRHKVTEMGQEVTMRCQPILGHNTVFWYRQTMMQGLELLAYFRNRAPLDDSGMPKDRFSAEMPDATLATLKIQPSEPRDSAVYFCASGGPLIQGQHYGYTFGSGTRLTVV.

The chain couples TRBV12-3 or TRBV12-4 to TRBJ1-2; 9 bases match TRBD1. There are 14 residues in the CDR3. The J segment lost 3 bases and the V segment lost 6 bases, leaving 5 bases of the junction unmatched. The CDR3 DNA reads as TGTGCCAGCAGCCGGACAGGGGCCTACTATGGCTACACCTTC. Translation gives CASSRTGAYYGYTF.